The 11 T cell receptor beta chains listed next were all sequenced from one sample in a study of regulatory T cells in long-lasting Graves disease. Libraries of TCR beta came from iRepertoire HTBI primers plus Arm-PCR of CDR3 regions. TCRdb re-derived calls from the multiplex PCR reads in MiXCR, one entry per CDR3 protein. The table has a few hundred thousand distinct CDR3 sequences, about 20% seen once. Time point defined: persistent/refractory GD, antithyroid drugs over 5 years with positive TRAb. Making the TCR library involved RNA that had been extracted from PBMCs. This specimen was peripheral blood mononuclear cells (PBMCs), taken when the disease was refractory, from a patient treated with antithyroid drugs. Receptors were obtained from a female donor with Graves disease.

The chain combines TRBV30 with TRBJ1-2; 10 nucleotides agree with TRBD1. The CDR3 is 13 amino acids. V was pared by 3 bases and J by 6 bases, with 4 bases of the junction left unmatched. Germline lookup yields CDR1 GTSNPN and CDR2 SVGIG (reference sequence). CDR3 DNA sequence: TGTGCCTGGAGCGACGGGACAGGGGATGGCTACACCTTC. Translating gives CAWSDGTGDGYTF.

This clonotype has at least ten counts. The rearrangement joins TRBV2 to TRBJ2-7; D is uncertain. Germline lookup yields CDR1 SNHLY and CDR2 FYNNEI. V lost 5 bases, J lost 7 bases, and 9 bases lay in between. The CDR3 loop spans 11 amino acids. The CDR3 DNA sequence: TGTGCCAGCAGTTGGATTACGGAGCAGTACTTC. It yields the protein CASSWITEQYF.

The chain links TRBV20-1 to TRBJ1-1; 7 nucleotides agree with TRBD1. The CDR3 runs to 13 residues. V lost 6 bases, J lost 4 bases, and 8 bases stayed unmatched. The germline V gene encodes CDR1 DFQATT and CDR2 SNEGSKA (reference sequence). CDR3 DNA: TGCAGTGCGATCGGACAGGCAAGCACTGAAGCTTTCTTT. Amino acid sequence: CSAIGQASTEAFF.

A few counts support this clonotype. The chain uses TRBV6-1 and TRBJ2-7, with D perhaps matching TRBD1 (5 bases). This CDR3 has 12 residues. The V and J ends lost 7 bases and 2 bases respectively, with 9 bases between them. Germline V CDR1 and CDR2: MNHNS, SASEGT. The CDR3 region has the DNA TGTGCCAGCATGGACACGACCTACGAGCAGTACTTC. It translates to CASMDTTYEQYF.

This clonotype was recorded a few times. V and J are TRBV13 and TRBJ1-1; 7 bases are a match to TRBD1. The CDR3 contains 14 residues. V was pared by 5 bases and J by 3 bases, with 6 bases of the junction left unmatched. Per the germline V gene, CDR1 is PRHDT and CDR2 is FYEKMQ (reference sequence). In nucleotides, the CDR3 is TGTGCCAGCAGCGAGGACAGGCGCCACACTGAAGCTTTCTTT. It is translated as CASSEDRRHTEAFF.

CDR3 amino acids: CASGRGTASGELFF. CDR3 in DNA: TGTGCCAGCGGCCGCGGGACAGCCTCCGGGGAGCTGTTTTTT. The chain recombines TRBV7-2 with TRBJ2-2, with D possibly TRBD1 on 7 matching bases. Trimming took off 8 bases at V and 6 bases at J, with 16 bases between the two ends. Germline loops: CDR1 SGHTA, CDR2 FQGNSA. This CDR3 has 14 residues.

This clonotype was recorded many times. The gene calls are TRBV28 and TRBJ1-2; maybe TRBD1 (6 bases). CDR1 is MDHEN, CDR2 SYDVKM, per germline. With 4 bases removed from V and 4 bases from J, the gap between germline ends came to 16 bases. This CDR3 comprises 15 residues. The CDR3 nucleotides are TGTGCCAGCAGTTACCCTACCGGGACACTCTATGGCTACACCTTC. This translates into CASSYPTGTLYGYTF.

The sample holds many counts of this clonotype. V gene TRBV6-1 combines with J gene TRBJ1-3; D remains ambiguous. The CDR3 sequence is 16 residues long. Trimming took off 1 base at V and 0 bases at J, with 10 bases between the two ends. In germline, CDR1 is MNHNS, CDR2 SASEGT. The chain's CDR3 is CASSEGPRFSGNTIYF. CDR3 coding DNA: TGTGCCAGCAGTGAAGGGCCGCGGTTCTCTGGAAACACCATATATTTT.

V is TRBV3-1 and J is TRBJ1-6, with a weak D call TRBD1 (5 bases). V shed 3 bases and J shed 12 bases, with 12 bases lying between them. This CDR3 spans 13 amino acids. Germline-derived CDR1 and CDR2 are LGHDT and YNNKEL (reference sequence). Here the CDR3 DNA reads TGTGCCAGCAGCCAGGGGGAATGGAGACCCCTCCACTTT. Translation gives CASSQGEWRPLHF.

This clonotype was seen repeatedly, ten times or more. The rearrangement uses TRBV28 and TRBJ1-5; perhaps TRBD1 as D (6 bases). CDR1 and CDR2 from the germline V gene are MDHEN and SYDVKM. The germline V and J ends were trimmed by 4 bases and 6 bases, with 13 bases remaining between them. The CDR3 is 14 amino acids. CDR3 sequence (DNA): TGTGCCAGCAGTTCAGGGGTGGGGGGTCAGCCCCAGCATTTT. Its translation is CASSSGVGGQPQHF.

This clonotype was observed at least ten times. This chain uses TRBV12-3 or TRBV12-4 with TRBJ2-2; tentatively, D is TRBD2 (6 bases). The V and J ends lost 3 bases and 6 bases respectively, with 20 bases between them. The CDR3 has 17 residues. In DNA, the CDR3 is TGTGCCAGCAGTTTGGGACCTGGGGCGGGAACATCCGGGGAGCTGTTTTTT. Amino acids: CASSLGPGAGTSGELFF.